What follows is one T cell receptor beta chain and its context. This record belongs to a study of technical replicates of blood from several donors. The method was immunoSEQ multiplex PCR; TCRdb's version includes in-frame clones alone and lacks a portion of them. The repertoire includes roughly 82,000 clones, over 80% of them detected once, and 0.27% sits in the top ten. There are 19 residues in the CDR3. The germline V gene encodes CDR1 MDHEN and CDR2 SYDVKM. J was trimmed by 6 bases and V by 2 bases; bases with no gene match: 20. The TCR comes from a human donor in good health. This chain joins TRBV28 and TRBJ2-3, with 7 bases matching TRBD2. Sequenced material: T cells isolated from PBMCs. CDR3 bases: TGTGCCAGCAGTTTAAAAATAGGGGCGGGAGCGGTTGAACGGGATACGCAGTATTTT. This codes for CASSLKIGAGAVERDTQYF. The full variable domain, its missing parts supplied by reference TRBV28 and TRBJ2-3, is DVKVTQSSRYLVKRTGEKVFLECVQDMDHENMFWYRQDPGLGLRLIYFSYDVKMKEKGDIPEGYSVSREKKERFSLILESASTNQTSMYLCASSLKIGAGAVERDTQYFGPGTRLTVL.